The entry below gives a single TCR beta chain sequence along with its context. Here immunoSEQ multiplex PCR was the method, and the copy in TCRdb shows in-frame clones only, minus some. The sample lists 35,000 or so clones; about 91% were seen once. This record comes from a study of T cell changes during pregnancy in multiple sclerosis. After removal of 6 bases from V and 4 bases from J, the junction contained 2 bases not matched to a gene. The CDR3 contains 13 residues. Looked up from germline, CDR1 is SGHTA and CDR2 is FQGNSA. The V gene is TRBV7-2, the J gene TRBJ2-7; the match to TRBD2 covers 11 bases. Sample: CD4+ T cells from peripheral blood mononuclear cells, taken in the third trimester of pregnancy. The origin of this receptor is a female donor in good health, enrolled as a control in a pregnancy study. The CDR3, as DNA: TGTGCCAGCAGTCGGACTAGCGGGTACGAGCAGTACTTC. Translating gives CASSRTSGYEQYF.